This passage covers 19 T cell receptor beta chains from one sample sequenced in a study of blood T cell repertoires in COVID-19. The data were produced by immunoSEQ multiplex PCR, yet TCRdb's version contains in-frame clones alone and is incomplete. The table lists fewer than 75,000 clones, nearly 90% of them singletons, with under 10% in the top ten. Sequencing input: peripheral blood. The receptors derive from a man at least 80 years old with acute or convalescent COVID-19.

The chain combines TRBV19 with TRBJ1-2; TRBD1 is a possible D gene (5 bases). CDR3 length equals 17 residues. V was clipped by 1 base and J by 7 bases, with 22 bases between them. Germline CDR1 is LNHDA and CDR2 is SQIVND (reference sequence). This CDR3 reads CASSIGGGAAFPSGYTF. CDR3 nucleotides: TGTGCCAGTAGTATAGGCGGAGGGGCCGCTTTCCCGAGTGGCTACACCTTC.

The rearrangement links TRBV19 to TRBJ2-1, with 7 bases matching TRBD1. With 0 bases clipped from V and 4 bases from J, the junction kept 3 bases outside the gene matches. CDR3 size: 15 residues. The V gene's germline CDR1 is LNHDA and CDR2 SQIVND (reference sequence). The CDR3 sequence: CASSIDGRGYNEQFF. The CDR3 DNA sequence: TGTGCCAGTAGTATAGATGGCAGGGGGTACAATGAGCAGTTCTTC.

This chain links TRBV30 with TRBJ1-5; TRBD1 aligns across 7 bases. There are 15 residues in the CDR3. CDR1 is GTSNPN, CDR2 SVGIG, per germline (reference sequence). V lost 3 bases to trimming and J lost 7 bases; unmatched junction nucleotides: 12. The CDR3 DNA follows: TGTGCCTGGAGGGACTGGAGGGGGCGAGGGCAGCCCCAGCATTTT. This translates into CAWRDWRGRGQPQHF.

The chain uses TRBV5-1 and TRBJ1-1, with D maybe TRBD1 (5 bases). Trimming took 0 bases from V and 1 from J, leaving 7 bases between them. Germline V gene sequence: CDR1 SGHRS, CDR2 YFSETQ. The CDR3 contains 14 residues. The CDR3 reads CASSLERGNTEAFF. The CDR3 DNA is TGCGCCAGCAGCTTGGAAAGGGGGAACACTGAAGCTTTCTTT.

This chain connects TRBV13 to TRBJ1-2; TRBD1 is a possible D gene (5 bases). Trimming removed 6 bases at V and 1 base at J, with 12 bases between. This CDR3 contains 14 residues. Germline CDR1 and CDR2: PRHDT and FYEKMQ (reference sequence). This CDR3 is CASSPPQGNYGYTF. The CDR3 DNA sequence: TGTGCCAGCAGTCCTCCGCAGGGTAACTATGGCTACACCTTC.

This clone is a singleton in its sample. The gene calls are TRBV10-1 and TRBJ1-5; D call uncertain. The CDR3 loop spans 13 amino acids. Per germline, CDR1 WNHNN and CDR2 SYGVQD (reference sequence). V lost 3 bases and J 1 base, leaving 4 bases between the germline ends. The CDR3 reads CASSEQSNQPQHF. The CDR3 DNA is TGCGCCAGCAGTGAACAGAGCAATCAGCCCCAGCATTTT.

The chain links TRBV3-1 (or the pseudogene TRBV3-2) to TRBJ1-3; a possible D gene is TRBD1 (6 bases). The CDR3 has 17 residues. Germline CDR1 and CDR2: LGHDT and YNNKEL (reference sequence). Trimming cost V 5 bases and J 4 bases, with 21 bases left between them. CDR3 nucleotides: TGTGCCAGCAGCTCATGGGACATCCCGGCGGGCGGAAACACCATATATTTT. Its protein product is CASSSWDIPAGGNTIYF.

As to this clone: Other DNA sequences in the same sample also yield this CDR3. This sequence joins TRBV11-2 and TRBJ2-3; possibly TRBD2 for D (5 bases). From germline, CDR1 is SGHAT and CDR2 FQNNGV. V lost 0 bases and J 5 bases, leaving 6 bases between the germline ends. CDR3 length equals 13 residues. As DNA, the CDR3 is TGTGCCAGCAGCTTAGATCGGGGAGATACGCAGTATTTT. It is translated as CASSLDRGDTQYF. Looking up the rest from reference TRBV11-2 and TRBJ2-3 gives the full variable domain: EAGVAQSPRYKIIEKRQSVAFWCNPISGHATLYWYQQILGQGPKLLIQFQNNGVVDDSQLPKDRFSAERLKGVDSTLKIQPAKLEDSAVYLCASSLDRGDTQYFGPGTRLTVL.

The chain is built from TRBV7-9 and TRBJ2-5; D is possibly TRBD2 (5 bases). Germline-derived CDR1 and CDR2 are SEHNR and FQNEAQ (reference sequence). The V gene lost 1 base and the J gene lost 5 bases, with 11 bases spanning the gap. This CDR3 has 14 residues. This CDR3 reads CASSLGEGSETQYF. The CDR3 DNA reads as TGTGCCAGCAGCTTAGGCGAGGGATCGGAGACCCAGTACTTC.

This chain links TRBV10-3 with TRBJ1-4, with D tentatively TRBD1 (5 bases). The CDR3 runs 13 residues. V was cut by 3 bases and J by 4 bases, with 6 bases left in between. Germline lookup yields CDR1 ENHRY and CDR2 SYGVKD. CDR3 DNA sequence: TGTGCCATCAGTGACAGGGTTAATGAAAAACTGTTTTTT. Translating it yields CAISDRVNEKLFF.

V gene TRBV7-3 combines with J gene TRBJ2-2; no clear D. CDR3 length: 14 residues. CDR1 is SGHTA and CDR2 is FQGTGA in the germline V gene. The V end was cut by 5 bases, the J end by 3 bases, with 10 bases between. The CDR3 DNA reads as TGTGCCAGCAGCCCTACGACTCACACCGGGGAGCTGTTTTTT. Protein product: CASSPTTHTGELFF.

This clone appeared a single time. The genes are TRBV5-6 and TRBJ1-6; no firm D call. Germline loops: CDR1 SGHDT, CDR2 YYEEEE. The CDR3 is 14 amino acids. V shed 1 base and J shed 7 bases, with 9 bases lying between them. The CDR3 DNA is TGTGCCAGCAGCTTGACCAGCAGGAATTCACCCCTCCACTTT. It codes for CASSLTSRNSPLHF.

The V gene is TRBV11-3, the J gene TRBJ2-7, with D unclear. This CDR3 has 13 residues. V lost 4 bases and J 3 bases, leaving 10 bases between the germline ends. The germline gives CDR1 SGHNT, CDR2 YENEEA. CDR3 nucleotide sequence: TGTGCCAGCAGCTGGGCCGGCAACTACGAGCAGTACTTC. This encodes CASSWAGNYEQYF.

The CDR3 loop reads CASSPAGPSNSGNTIYF. The CDR3 DNA reads TGTGCCAGCAGCCCCGCGGGTCCATCAAACTCTGGAAACACCATATATTTT. This chain connects TRBV5-4 to TRBJ1-3; D is undetermined. Germline CDR1 reads SGHNT; CDR2 reads YYREEE (reference sequence). The CDR3 runs 17 residues. The V gene lost 4 bases and the J gene lost 0 bases, with 17 bases spanning the gap.

J is TRBJ1-5 and V is TRBV19; no firm D call. The CDR3 loop spans 13 amino acids. Germline CDR1 LNHDA, CDR2 SQIVND (reference sequence). V was cut by 5 bases and J by 2 bases, with 7 bases left in between. The CDR3 region has the DNA TGTGCCAGTAGTGTTGAGGGCAATCAGCCCCAGCATTTT. Translation: CASSVEGNQPQHF.

In its sample, this clone was seen a few times. J is TRBJ1-5 and V is TRBV2; tentatively, D is TRBD1 (5 bases). CDR1 and CDR2 from the germline V gene are SNHLY and FYNNEI. CDR3 length equals 14 residues. Trimming left V 5 bases short and J 0 bases short, with 8 bases between. The CDR3 here is CASSSQGSNQPQHF. The CDR3 DNA reads as TGTGCCAGCAGTTCCCAGGGTAGCAATCAGCCCCAGCATTTT.

Note on this clone: This CDR3 is also generated by other DNA sequences in the sample. The chain recombines TRBV11-2 with TRBJ1-3; no reliable D call. Trimming cost V 0 bases and J 0 bases, with 6 bases left between them. Germline values: CDR1 SGHAT, CDR2 FQNNGV. The CDR3 runs to 15 residues. CDR3 DNA: TGTGCCAGCAGCTTAGATCCAGTCTCTGGAAACACCATATATTTT. The encoded protein is CASSLDPVSGNTIYF.

V and J are TRBV6-1 and TRBJ2-3, with TRBD2 identical over 7 bases. V lost 3 bases and J lost 1; bases outside the gene matches: 1. The CDR3 consists of 14 residues. Germline CDR1 reads MNHNS; CDR2 reads SASEGT. The CDR3: CASSEAGGTDTQYF. The CDR3, as DNA: TGTGCCAGCAGTGAGGCGGGAGGCACAGATACGCAGTATTTT.

In regard to this clone: Other DNA sequences within the sample encode an identical CDR3. V is TRBV24-1 and J is TRBJ1-1, with 9 bases lining up with TRBD1. J gave up 5 bases and V 0 bases, and 3 bases lay outside the gene matches. CDR3 length: 15 amino acids. Germline CDR1 is KGHDR and CDR2 is SFDVKD. The CDR3 loop reads CATSDLTGGETEAFF. The DNA of the CDR3 is TGTGCCACCAGTGATTTGACAGGGGGCGAGACTGAAGCTTTCTTT.